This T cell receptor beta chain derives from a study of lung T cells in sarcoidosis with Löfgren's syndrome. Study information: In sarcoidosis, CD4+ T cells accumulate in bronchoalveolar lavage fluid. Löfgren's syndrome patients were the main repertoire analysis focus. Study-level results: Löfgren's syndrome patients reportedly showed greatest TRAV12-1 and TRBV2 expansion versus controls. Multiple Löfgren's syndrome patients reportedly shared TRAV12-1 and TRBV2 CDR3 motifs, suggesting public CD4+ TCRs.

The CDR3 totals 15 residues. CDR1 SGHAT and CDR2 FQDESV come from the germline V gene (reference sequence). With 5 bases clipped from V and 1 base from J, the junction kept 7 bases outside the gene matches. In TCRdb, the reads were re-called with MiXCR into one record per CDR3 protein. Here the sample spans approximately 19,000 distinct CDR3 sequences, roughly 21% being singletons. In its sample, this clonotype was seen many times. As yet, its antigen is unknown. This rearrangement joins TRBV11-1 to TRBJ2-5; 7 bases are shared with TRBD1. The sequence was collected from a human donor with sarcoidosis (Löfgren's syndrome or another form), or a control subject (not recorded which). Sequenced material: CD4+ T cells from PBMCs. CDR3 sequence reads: CASSTLGTAQETQYF. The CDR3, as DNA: TGTGCCAGCAGCACTCTCGGGACAGCCCAAGAGACCCAGTACTTC.